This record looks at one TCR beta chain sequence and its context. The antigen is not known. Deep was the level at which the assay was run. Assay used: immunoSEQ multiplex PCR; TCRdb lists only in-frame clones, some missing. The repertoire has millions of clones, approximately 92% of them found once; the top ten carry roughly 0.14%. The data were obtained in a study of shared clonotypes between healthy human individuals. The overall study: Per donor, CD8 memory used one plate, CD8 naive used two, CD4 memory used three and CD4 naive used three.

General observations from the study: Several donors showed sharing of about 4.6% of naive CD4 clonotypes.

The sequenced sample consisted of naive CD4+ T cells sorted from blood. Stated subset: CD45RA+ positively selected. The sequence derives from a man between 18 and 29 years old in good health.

CDR3 nucleotide sequence: TGCGCCAGCAGCTTTAATATTGCCGGGGAGCTGTTTTTT. Its protein product is CASSFNIAGELFF. The chain couples TRBV5-1 to TRBJ2-2; D is unresolved. The CDR3 runs 13 residues. The V gene's germline CDR1 is SGHRS and CDR2 YFSETQ. V was trimmed by 2 bases and J by 6 bases, leaving 8 bases between them.